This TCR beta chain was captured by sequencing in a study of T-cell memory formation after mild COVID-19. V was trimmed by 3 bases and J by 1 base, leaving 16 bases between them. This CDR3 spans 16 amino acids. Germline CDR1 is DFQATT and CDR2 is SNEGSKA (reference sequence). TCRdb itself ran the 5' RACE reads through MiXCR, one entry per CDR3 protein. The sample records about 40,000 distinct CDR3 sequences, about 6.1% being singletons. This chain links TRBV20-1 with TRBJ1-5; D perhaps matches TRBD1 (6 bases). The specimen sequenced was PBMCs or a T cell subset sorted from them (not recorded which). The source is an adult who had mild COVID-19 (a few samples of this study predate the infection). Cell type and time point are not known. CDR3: CSARVRGNRSNQPQHF. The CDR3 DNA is TGCAGTGCTAGGGTCAGGGGCAATCGAAGCAATCAGCCCCAGCATTTT.